Listed below are T cell receptor beta chains from one sample, sequenced in a study of identical twins. TCRdb reprocessed the 5' RACE reads via MiXCR and lists one record per CDR3 protein. The repertoire includes approximately 530,000 distinct CDR3 sequences, approximately 20% of them detected once, and 0.45% to 0.5% sits in the top ten. The data also belong to a second study, concerning yellow fever vaccine responses in identical twins.

The specimen was CD4+ T cells sorted from blood. Receptor source: a woman between 18 and 30 years old in good health. Each CDR3 is given with its conserved first and last residue.

J | V | CDR3
TRBJ2-2 | TRBV28 | CASSIPSDTGELFF
TRBJ2-7 | TRBV28 | CATEGVREQYF
TRBJ2-5 | TRBV7-9 | CASNLSPGETQYF
TRBJ2-1 | TRBV12-3/TRBV12-4 | CACCFRLAGGAVGNEQFF
TRBJ2-1 | TRBV18 | CASSPLITGGTYNEQFF
TRBJ2-2 | TRBV12-3/TRBV12-4 | CASKKGQDYTGELFF
TRBJ2-7 | TRBV18 | CASSRQGQGYEQYF
TRBJ2-2 | TRBV20-1 | CSARTGGNTGELFF
TRBJ2-3 | TRBV11-2 | CASSFPRDTQYF
TRBJ2-2 | TRBV24-1 | CATSEATGVGPGELFF
TRBJ2-1 | TRBV5-1 | CASSSQNLAPAEQFF
TRBJ2-2 | TRBV6-4 | CASSGQGAMTGELFF
TRBJ2-1 | TRBV5-1 | CASSLIGGGYNEQFF
TRBJ2-3 | TRBV5-1 | CASSRMSGWGADTQYF
TRBJ2-1 | TRBV5-1 | CASSSSFTEQFF
TRBJ2-6 | TRBV6-5 | CASSYSIESGANVLTF
TRBJ1-4 | TRBV9 | CASSVREREKLFF
TRBJ2-1 | TRBV24-1 | CATSDSDWTGNNEQFF
TRBJ2-3 | TRBV12-3/TRBV12-4 | CASRLDITDTQYF
TRBJ2-7 | TRBV27 | CASRSIGTSYEQYF
TRBJ1-5 | TRBV5-4 | CASSLDGQPQHF
TRBJ1-5 | TRBV12-3/TRBV12-4 | CASTPDRGNQPQHF
TRBJ2-2 | TRBV28 | CAIPGWDTGELFF
TRBJ1-1 | TRBV7-9 | CASSSGTANTEAFF
TRBJ1-2 | TRBV15 | CATSRVGKNYGYTF
TRBJ1-5 | TRBV12-3/TRBV12-4 | CASSFHGGRMPQHF
TRBJ2-3 | TRBV7-8 | CASSPDRGGDTQYF
TRBJ2-2 | TRBV5-5 | CVSSPQGDTGELFF
TRBJ2-7 | TRBV4-1 | CASSQQLAGYEQYF
TRBJ1-1 | TRBV7-9 | CASTFQNTEAFF
TRBJ1-5 | TRBV29-1 | CSVVWGASNQPQHF
TRBJ2-4 | TRBV5-1 | CASSDRGKNIQYF
TRBJ2-5 | TRBV29-1 | CSVSRGGGAKETQYF
TRBJ2-4 | TRBV4-1 | CASSHGRTAGGRVDIQYF
TRBJ1-5 | TRBV2 | CAKGQGADQPQHF
TRBJ2-5 | TRBV5-1 | CASSRGARFNSQETQYF
TRBJ1-2 | TRBV6-1 | CASRAGAGQGRDGYTF
TRBJ2-1 | TRBV19 | CASYKGTGRNNEQFF
TRBJ2-4 | TRBV20-1 | CSAGLAGTKNIQYF
TRBJ1-2 | TRBV7-2 | CASTLSGQGAFYGYTF
TRBJ2-6 | TRBV7-2 | CASSHTGSGANVLTF
TRBJ2-1 | TRBV2 | CAGSSNNEQFF
TRBJ2-4 | TRBV5-1 | CASSPAPGTSAPKNIQYF
TRBJ1-2 | TRBV15 | CATSKGQGGYGYTF
TRBJ2-6 | TRBV14 | CASSHLVGQRGPVSGANVLTF
TRBJ2-1 | TRBV20-1 | CSASSGTAVDEQFF
TRBJ1-1 | TRBV5-1 | CASSPGEVEAFF
TRBJ1-1 | TRBV2 | CASSEVWQVEAFF
TRBJ1-1 | TRBV12-3/TRBV12-4 | CASSFLSPEAFF
TRBJ2-5 | TRBV7-9 | CASSLEGKETQYF
TRBJ2-3 | TRBV20-1 | CSASSGGATDTQYF
TRBJ1-2 | TRBV5-6 | CASSRDRGLGGGYTF